The T cell receptor beta chain described here comes from a study of cytomegalovirus exposure and HLA in healthy donors. Study as a whole: Previous work identified 117 million unique TCR beta sequences from some 170 million T cells. Study-level findings and limits: Earlier analysis found most TCR beta V segments productive about 90% or about 30% of the time.

Primers for the PCR totalled 60 Vbeta and 13 Jbeta. Authors' methods: In a later analysis, 80 million or so unique TCR beta chains included roughly 11 million shared by two or more donors. Clones were read by immunoSEQ multiplex PCR, and TCRdb kept only the in-frame ones, dropping some. The V and J calls and clone size were taken over from that table, and D and trimming were inferred from the DNA. Among 63,000 or so clones, roughly four fifths were seen once, and the ten largest hold approximately 7.8%. A note on this clone: Its target is not known.

From germline, CDR1 is SGHNT and CDR2 YYREEE (reference sequence). The CDR3 extends over 16 amino acids. The ends lost 0 bases at V and 9 bases at J; junction bases unmatched: 3. The chain carries TRBV5-4 and TRBJ2-1; 16 bases match TRBD2. This clonotype was sampled from a woman younger than 45 in good health and CMV-seropositive. Source material: PBMCs. The CDR3 spells CASSLVGLAGGGEQFF. The CDR3 nucleotides are TGTGCCAGCAGCTTGGTGGGACTAGCGGGAGGGGGTGAGCAGTTCTTC.